Listed below are T cell receptor beta chains from one sample, sequenced in a study of T cell responses to AZD1222 COVID-19 vaccine. Data came from immunoSEQ multiplex PCR; TCRdb stores just in-frame clones and leaves some out. The sample yields roughly 44,000 clones, about 83% seen once. Sample: peripheral blood, taken on day 0 of AZD1222 vaccination. These receptors were taken from an adult in good health. CDR3s include the opening cysteine and the closing phenylalanine or tryptophan. The D gene is left open where the match is weak. Expanded clones are given a class, and other clones once, few, many or no size at all.

d_gene	abundance	len	j_gene	v_gene	CDR3nt	CDR3aa
TRBD2	few	15	TRBJ2-1	TRBV27	TGTGCCAGCACCTCAGGGACTAGCGGGAGCGGTGAGCAGTTCTTC	CASTSGTSGSGEQFF
.	.	14	TRBJ2-5	TRBV5-4	TGTGCCAGCAGCTTTGGTGGGGGACGAGAGACCCAGTACTTC	CASSFGGGRETQYF
.	.	13	TRBJ1-1	TRBV28	TGTGCCAGCAGTTTATTGTTGGGGACTGAAGCTTTCTTT	CASSLLLGTEAFF
TRBD1	.	16	TRBJ2-2	TRBV4-1	TGCGCCAGCAGCCAAGTCGCCGGACAGGGCACCGGGGAGCTGTTTTTT	CASSQVAGQGTGELFF
.	.	13	TRBJ2-7	TRBV28	TGTGCCAGCAGTTTGGCGGGGACCTACGAGCAGTACTTC	CASSLAGTYEQYF
TRBD1	.	14	TRBJ1-2	TRBV28	TGTGCCAGCAGTTTACCCCTGGGACAGGATGGCTACACCTTC	CASSLPLGQDGYTF
TRBD1	.	17	TRBJ1-3	TRBV18	TGTGCCAGCTCACCACCGGGTGGGACAGTCTCTGGAAACACCATATATTTT	CASSPPGGTVSGNTIYF
TRBD1	once	13	TRBJ2-7	TRBV30	TGTGCCTGGCGAGGACAGGGAGTCTACGAGCAGTACTTC	CAWRGQGVYEQYF
.	.	12	TRBJ2-7	TRBV5-1	TGCGCCAGCAGCCACCAGGGTAGCGAGCAGTACTTC	CASSHQGSEQYF
TRBD1	.	14	TRBJ1-1	TRBV15	TGCGCCACCACCAAGGGACAGGGGAACACTGAAGCTTTCTTT	CATTKGQGNTEAFF
TRBD1	.	14	TRBJ1-6	TRBV5-6	TGTGCCAGCAGCTTCGGGACAGCTAATTCACCCCTCCACTTT	CASSFGTANSPLHF
.	.	13	TRBJ1-4	TRBV15	TGTGCCACCAGCAGAGCTTACCGTCCCACCCTGTTTTTT	CATSRAYRPTLFF
.	.	15	TRBJ1-5	TRBV10-2	TGCGCCAGCAGTGAGGCGGGGTCTCTCGGGGGGCCCCAGCATTTT	CASSEAGSLGGPQHF
TRBD1	.	14	TRBJ1-5	TRBV2	TGTGCCATCAGTGACAGGGGGCCAAATCAGCCCCAGCATTTT	CAISDRGPNQPQHF
.	.	14	TRBJ1-2	TRBV28	TGTGCCAGCAGCGGACGTACAGGGTTGGGTGGCTACACCTTC	CASSGRTGLGGYTF
TRBD1	.	15	TRBJ2-7	TRBV27	TGTGCCAGCAGTTTCGCGGCAGGGGGCTTCTACGAGCAGTACTTC	CASSFAAGGFYEQYF
.	.	13	TRBJ1-1	TRBV6-2/TRBV6-3	TGTGCCAGCAGTTATGGAGGGCCCACTGAAGCTTTCTTT	CASSYGGPTEAFF
.	.	16	TRBJ1-4	TRBV6-5	TGTGCCAGCAGTTTAGACAGGATTTCAACTAATGAAAAACTGTTTTTT	CASSLDRISTNEKLFF
TRBD1	.	19	TRBJ1-3	TRBV7-3	TGTGCCAGCAGCTTAACCCCTAAAAGAGCGGGACAGGGGAGAAACACCATATATTTT	CASSLTPKRAGQGRNTIYF
.	.	14	TRBJ1-2	TRBV6-5	TGTGCCAGCAGGCCCTCAGGTGTTAACTATGGCTACACCTTC	CASRPSGVNYGYTF
TRBD1	few	15	TRBJ2-7	TRBV6-1	TGTGCCAGCAGTGACCATGGACAGGGGGGCTACGAGCAGTACTTC	CASSDHGQGGYEQYF
.	.	15	TRBJ1-2	TRBV25-1	TGTGCCAGCAGTGAAAGTTCGGCAGCTTTTTATGGCTACACCTTC	CASSESSAAFYGYTF
TRBD1	.	14	TRBJ1-2	TRBV20-1	TGCAGTGCTAGTACACAGGGGGCGGGATATGGCTACACCTTC	CSASTQGAGYGYTF
.	.	17	TRBJ2-1	TRBV7-8	TGTGCCAGCAGCCGCCCCGTCTGGCTGGGAGAAAACAATGAGCAGTTCTTC	CASSRPVWLGENNEQFF
.	once	13	TRBJ1-1	TRBV6-1	TGTGCCAGCAGTGAAAATATAGACACTGAAGCTTTCTTT	CASSENIDTEAFF
.	.	14	TRBJ2-7	TRBV5-1	TGCGCCAGCAGCGCCGGGTCGGGAGTGGGGGAGCAGTACTTC	CASSAGSGVGEQYF
.	once	14	TRBJ2-5	TRBV18	TGTGCCAGCTCCCGTGCTTTGGAGGGGGAGACCCAGTACTTC	CASSRALEGETQYF
TRBD1	.	16	TRBJ2-7	TRBV11-3	TGTGCCAGCAGCTTAGGGTACGGGACAGGGGGCGACGAGCAGTACTTC	CASSLGYGTGGDEQYF
TRBD2	.	17	TRBJ2-5	TRBV11-2	TGTGCCAGCAGCTCCACCCGCGGGAGTATCTGGGGAGAGACCCAGTACTTC	CASSSTRGSIWGETQYF
TRBD2	.	15	TRBJ2-7	TRBV24-1	TGTGCCACCAGTGCCTCGGGGGGAGGTAGGTACGAGCAGTACTTC	CATSASGGGRYEQYF
TRBD1	.	14	TRBJ2-7	TRBV6-5	TGTGCCAGCAGGGGACAGATAAGCTCCTACGAGCAGTACTTC	CASRGQISSYEQYF
.	.	14	TRBJ2-5	TRBV24-1	TGTGCCACCAGTGATTTTTGGGAGCGAGAGACCCAGTACTTC	CATSDFWERETQYF